This T cell receptor (beta chain) comes out of a study of OX40 agonist ivuxolimab in advanced cancers. Turning to the study itself: As their treatment, patients were administered ivuxolimab, an agonistic anti-OX40 (CD134) antibody. Study outcomes and limitations: No antigen was identified for the clonally expanded peripheral T cells.

Sequencing was performed with immunoSEQ multiplex PCR; in TCRdb, only in-frame clones are kept and a portion is missing. The table includes around 34,000 clones, 81% detected once. V lost 5 bases, J lost 4 bases, and 8 bases stayed unmatched. The CDR3 sequence is 15 residues long. CDR1 and CDR2 (germline): SGHAT, FQNNGV. This clone has only one observation. Its antigen remains unidentified. The sequencing here drew on CD4+ or CD8+ T cells sorted from blood, taken in a trial of the OX40 agonist ivuxolimab. This sequence was found in an adult with an advanced solid tumor such as melanoma, head and neck, liver or kidney cancer. The chain combines TRBV11-2 with TRBJ1-3; 7 bases align to TRBD1. CDR3 amino acids: CASSPVGGGGNTIYF. Here the CDR3 DNA reads TGTGCCAGCAGCCCTGTAGGGGGCGGCGGAAACACCATATATTTT.